The 17 T cell receptor beta chains presented below share a single source sample, sequenced in a study of cytotoxic CD8 clonotypes in ibrutinib-treated CLL (dated by TCRdb to the early 2020s). Library construction relied on the immunoSEQ multiplex PCR assay. This immuneACCESS table, as held by TCRdb, lists in-frame sequences with V and J called but not all clones. Of the missing ones, under half trace to an unresolved V gene in checked studies; the others have no known cause. For this sample the table gives about 200,000 clones, of which roughly 73% were detected only once. The ten biggest clones cover roughly 10% of the sample. The sample's time point label, decoded: approximately 11 months on ibrutinib. The source was PBMCs, collected after 12 months of ibrutinib treatment. These TCRs come from a human donor with chronic lymphocytic leukemia.

On this clone itself: The identical CDR3 is also encoded by other nucleotide sequences in the sample. CDR3 DNA sequence: TGCGCCAGCAGCTCAGAAAACATTCAGTACTTC. This gives the protein CASSSENIQYF. The chain is built from TRBV5-1 and TRBJ2-4; the D is unclear. The V end lost 3 bases, the J end lost 5 bases, and 3 bases lay between the germline ends. CDR3 size: 11 residues. Per the germline V gene, CDR1 is SGHRS and CDR2 is YFSETQ.

The chain couples TRBV4-2 to TRBJ2-7, with D possibly being TRBD1 or TRBD2 (5 bases each). From germline, CDR1 is LGHNA and CDR2 YNFKEQ. V was pared by 1 base and J by 3 bases, with 7 bases between. CDR3 length: 13 amino acids. The CDR3 DNA sequence: TGTGCCAGCAGCCAAGGGGGGAACTACGAGCAGTACTTC. Protein sequence: CASSQGGNYEQYF.

The J gene is TRBJ2-2, the V gene TRBV7-9; TRBD2 might be the D (7 bases). The V and J ends lost 8 bases and 6 bases respectively, with 13 bases between them. Germline V gives CDR1 SEHNR, CDR2 FQNEAQ (reference sequence). This CDR3 comprises 13 residues. The CDR3 DNA reads TGTGCCAGCCCCCCGGGGGGCCCCGGGGAGCTGTTTTTT. Amino acids: CASPPGGPGELFF.

As to this clone: Compared with germline, one end of the junction differs, possibly owing to a read error. The chain is built from TRBV2 and TRBJ1-4; D is undetermined. The CDR3 sequence is 9 residues long. Germline-derived CDR1 and CDR2 are SNHLY and FYNNEI. The CDR3 is CASSEFGVF. The CDR3 coding sequence is TGTGCCAGCAGTGAATTTGGAGTGTTT.

V gene TRBV15 combines with J gene TRBJ1-5; no firm D call. Trimming shortened V by 0 bases and J by 4 bases, and 16 bases separated the two germline ends. The CDR3 runs 17 residues. The germline gives CDR1 LNHNV, CDR2 YYDKDF (reference sequence). The CDR3 DNA reads TGTGCCACCAGCAGAGATCAGGCCAGGCTTAGGAATCAGCCCCAGCATTTT. Encoded protein: CATSRDQARLRNQPQHF.

This clone was seen once. The chain recombines TRBV11-3 with TRBJ2-2; TRBD2 aligns across 7 bases. This CDR3 has 14 amino acids. CDR1 SGHNT and CDR2 YENEEA come from the germline V gene. Losses at the gene ends were 7 bases for V and 4 bases for J; bases not matched to a gene: 6. The CDR3 loop reads CASTIGGSTGELFF. CDR3 nucleotide sequence: TGTGCCAGCACCATCGGGGGGAGCACCGGGGAGCTGTTTTTT. Full variable domain (remainder filled in from reference TRBV11-3 and TRBJ2-2): EAGVVQSPRYKIIEKKQPVAFWCNPISGHNTLYWYLQNLGQGPELLIRYENEEAVDDSQLPKDRFSAERLKGVDSTLKIQPAELGDSAVYLCASTIGGSTGELFFGEGSRLTVL.

V is TRBV28 and J is TRBJ2-7; 8 nucleotides align to TRBD1. V dropped 6 bases and J dropped 2; count of bases not matched to a gene: 3. CDR1 MDHEN and CDR2 SYDVKM come from the germline V gene. The CDR3 runs 13 residues. CDR3 sequence (DNA): TGTGCCAGCAGGAAGACAGGGGCCTACGAGCAGTACTTC. This translates into CASRKTGAYEQYF. The full variable domain, rest sourced from reference TRBV28 and TRBJ2-7, is DVKVTQSSRYLVKRTGEKVFLECVQDMDHENMFWYRQDPGLGLRLIYFSYDVKMKEKGDIPEGYSVSREKKERFSLILESASTNQTSMYLCASRKTGAYEQYFGPGTRLTVT.

This chain connects TRBV7-8 to TRBJ1-2, with 9 bases fitting TRBD1. Per germline, CDR1 SGHVS and CDR2 FQNEAQ. Trimming at V came to 5 bases and at J to 3 bases, leaving 7 bases not matched to a gene. CDR3 length equals 15 residues. The CDR3 protein is CASSLQGASDYGYTF. The CDR3 coding sequence is TGTGCCAGCAGCCTACAGGGGGCCAGTGACTATGGCTACACCTTC.

The chain carries TRBV5-6 and TRBJ1-1; possible D gene TRBD1, 6 bases. The germline V gene has CDR1 SGHDT and CDR2 YYEEEE. Trimming stripped 3 bases from V and 2 bases from J, with 14 bases between. This CDR3 is built from 15 residues. CDR3 protein: CASSSTGRSNTEAFF. Written as DNA, the CDR3 is TGTGCCAGCAGCTCGACAGGACGGTCCAACACTGAAGCTTTCTTT.

This clone was counted many times. V and J are TRBV14 and TRBJ1-4, with no clear D. Germline V gene sequence: CDR1 SGHDN, CDR2 FVKESK. The V end lost 1 base, the J end lost 7 bases, and 10 bases lay between the germline ends. The CDR3 extends over 14 amino acids. The CDR3 DNA follows: TGTGCCAGCAGCCAAGGGGCGCGGAGTGAAAAACTGTTTTTT. The encoded protein is CASSQGARSEKLFF.

This chain uses TRBV27 with TRBJ2-5; 7 positions agree with TRBD1. The last part of the DNA fits TRBJ2-7 better; the J call may be wrong. The germline V gene has CDR1 MNHEY and CDR2 SMNVEV (reference sequence). The CDR3 is 13 residues long. CDR3 sequence: CASSLGQDYEQYF. Here the CDR3 DNA reads TGTGCCAGCAGTCTTGGACAGGACTACGAGCAGTACTTC.

The rearrangement joins TRBV5-1 to TRBJ2-7; no clear D. Germline CDR1 reads SGHRS; CDR2 reads YFSETQ. V lost 7 bases and J lost 1, with 12 bases in between. The CDR3 sequence is 13 residues long. CDR3 residues: CASCPDESYEQYF. CDR3 nucleotide sequence: TGCGCCAGCTGCCCAGACGAGTCCTACGAGCAGTACTTC.

This clone was seen only a few times. The chain links TRBV19 to TRBJ2-1; D may be TRBD1 or TRBD2 (5 bases each). V lost 5 bases and J 6 bases, leaving 14 bases between the germline ends. In germline, CDR1 is LNHDA, CDR2 SQIVND (reference sequence). The CDR3 length is 14 residues. CDR3 DNA sequence: TGTGCCAGTAGTCCCCCCGGGACCCTCAATGAGCAGTTCTTC. This gives the protein CASSPPGTLNEQFF.

In the case of this clone: Compared with germline, one end of the junction differs, possibly owing to a read error. The chain joins TRBV19 to TRBJ2-1; 9 nucleotides agree with TRBD1. The CDR3 consists of 13 residues. CDR1 is LNHDA and CDR2 is SQIVND in the germline V gene (reference sequence). The CDR3, as DNA: TGTGCCAGTAGCCGAACTCCGGGACAGGGAGGGATCTTC. Amino acids: CASSRTPGQGGIF. The entire variable domain, with the rest obtained from reference TRBV19 and TRBJ2-1, is as follows: DGGITQSPKYLFRKEGQNVTLSCEQNLNHDAMYWYRQDPGQGLRLIYYSQIVNDFQKGDIAEGYSVSREKKESFPLTVTSAQKNPTAFYLCASSRTPGQGGIFGPGTRLTVL.

The J gene is TRBJ1-2, the V gene TRBV21-1. TRBV21-1 represents a pseudogene. The CDR3 length is 15 residues. The CDR3 DNA sequence: TGTGCCAGCAGCCTCGGGAGTAGCGACTTCAAAGGCTACACCTTC. It codes for CASSLGSSDFKGYTF.

The chain has TRBV5-6 and TRBJ2-5; D is perhaps TRBD1 or TRBD2 (5 bases each). The V gene's germline CDR1 is SGHDT and CDR2 YYEEEE. The CDR3 runs to 12 residues. The V end was cut by 5 bases, the J end by 4 bases, with 9 bases between. Here the CDR3 DNA reads TGTGCCAGCAGATTGAGGGGAGAGACCCAGTACTTC. This encodes CASRLRGETQYF.

The rearrangement uses TRBV19 and TRBJ2-7, with D uncertain. The germline V gene has CDR1 LNHDA and CDR2 SQIVND (reference sequence). This CDR3 contains 11 residues. V shed 8 bases and J shed 3 bases, with 8 bases lying between them. The CDR3 nucleotides are TGTGCCAGTGAAGAAGGCTACGAGCAGTACTTC. Amino acid sequence: CASEEGYEQYF.